These T cell receptor beta chains were read from a single sample in a study of T cell responses to AZD1222 COVID-19 vaccine. Produced via immunoSEQ multiplex PCR; TCRdb's table is partial and in-frame only. Of about 100,000 clones listed, 88% are singletons. The sample was peripheral blood, taken on day 0 of AZD1222 vaccination. These receptors originate from an adult in good health. The CDR3 runs from the conserved cysteine through the conserved F or W. D genes are given only for firm matches. Rows may omit the clone size; those that give it use once, few, many or a size class.

TRBV9	TRBJ2-1	NA	NA	CASSVDGAVSYNEQFF	TGTGCCAGCAGCGTAGACGGGGCCGTCTCCTACAATGAGCAGTTCTTC
TRBV4-2	TRBJ2-1	NA	TRBD2	CASSETSGEQFF	TGTGCCAGCTCCGAGACTAGCGGTGAGCAGTTCTTC
TRBV2	TRBJ2-7	NA	TRBD2	CASSVAGGGYEQYF	TGTGCCAGCAGTGTAGCGGGAGGGGGGTACGAGCAGTACTTC
TRBV25-1	TRBJ1-1	once	NA	CASSEDFGTLNTEAFF	TGTGCCAGCAGTGAAGATTTCGGGACACTGAACACTGAAGCTTTCTTT
TRBV27	TRBJ2-1	NA	NA	CASSPPGTPEQFF	TGTGCCAGCAGTCCCCCCGGGACACCTGAGCAGTTCTTC
TRBV9	TRBJ2-7	NA	NA	CASSPHGEPSYEQYF	TGTGCCAGCAGCCCTCACGGAGAACCTTCCTACGAGCAGTACTTC
TRBV19	TRBJ2-1	NA	TRBD2	CASSTGLAGYYNEQFF	TGTGCCAGTAGTACGGGACTAGCGGGATATTACAATGAGCAGTTCTTC
TRBV5-5	TRBJ1-5	NA	TRBD1	CASSTRGDNQPQHF	TGTGCCAGCAGCACCAGGGGGGACAATCAGCCCCAGCATTTT
TRBV7-3	TRBJ2-2	NA	NA	CASSFAGVAGELFF	TGTGCCAGCAGCTTCGCGGGCGTAGCCGGGGAGCTGTTTTTT
TRBV6-2/TRBV6-3	TRBJ1-2	NA	TRBD1	CASSYSDRSLRNVYGYTF	TGTGCCAGCAGTTACTCGGACAGGTCCCTTCGGAATGTCTATGGCTACACCTTC
TRBV19	TRBJ1-4	NA	NA	CASSMSSGGEKLFF	TGTGCCAGTAGTATGAGCTCCGGAGGAGAAAAACTGTTTTTT
TRBV7-8	TRBJ1-1	NA	NA	CASSLGLRGRVDTEAFF	TGTGCCAGCAGCTTAGGGTTGCGAGGCAGGGTCGACACTGAAGCTTTCTTT
TRBV5-4	TRBJ1-2	NA	NA	CASSLDWGYGYTF	TGTGCCAGCAGCTTGGACTGGGGGTATGGCTACACCTTC
TRBV30	TRBJ1-1	NA	NA	CAWVGGGGGFTEAFF	TGTGCCTGGGTGGGGGGGGGCGGAGGATTCACTGAAGCTTTCTTT
TRBV7-2	TRBJ2-2	once	NA	CASSLGRRNTGELFF	TGTGCCAGCAGCTTAGGCAGACGCAACACCGGGGAGCTGTTTTTT
TRBV21-1	TRBJ2-1	NA	NA	CASGSRGPYNEQFF	TGTGCCAGCGGGTCCAGGGGCCCCTACAATGAGCAGTTCTTC
TRBV10-2	TRBJ1-3	NA	NA	CASSQVLSGNTIYF	TGCGCCAGCAGTCAGGTTCTCTCTGGAAACACCATATATTTT
TRBV7-6	TRBJ2-7	NA	NA	CASSPSEQGSYEQYF	TGTGCCAGCAGCCCCAGTGAGCAGGGGAGCTACGAGCAGTACTTC
TRBV2	TRBJ1-4	NA	NA	CASSERGISNEKLFF	TGTGCCAGCAGTGAAAGGGGTATCTCCAATGAAAAACTGTTTTTT
TRBV5-4	TRBJ2-1	NA	NA	CASSLSVLNNEQFF	TGTGCCAGCAGCTTGAGCGTGCTAAACAATGAGCAGTTCTTC
TRBV2	TRBJ2-2	once	NA	CASSSARERTGELFF	TGTGCCAGCAGTTCAGCGAGGGAACGAACCGGGGAGCTGTTTTTT
TRBV5-5	TRBJ1-2	few	NA	CASSLAGGSHYGYTF	TGTGCCAGCAGCTTGGCGGGGGGCTCACACTATGGCTACACCTTC
TRBV7-9	TRBJ1-6	NA	TRBD1	CASSSGTGSLSSYNSPLHF	TGTGCCAGCAGCTCCGGGACAGGGAGCTTGAGCTCCTATAATTCACCCCTCCACTTT
TRBV20-1	TRBJ2-1	NA	TRBD2	CSASGAGGFYNEQFF	TGCAGTGCTAGTGGAGCGGGAGGTTTTTACAATGAGCAGTTCTTC